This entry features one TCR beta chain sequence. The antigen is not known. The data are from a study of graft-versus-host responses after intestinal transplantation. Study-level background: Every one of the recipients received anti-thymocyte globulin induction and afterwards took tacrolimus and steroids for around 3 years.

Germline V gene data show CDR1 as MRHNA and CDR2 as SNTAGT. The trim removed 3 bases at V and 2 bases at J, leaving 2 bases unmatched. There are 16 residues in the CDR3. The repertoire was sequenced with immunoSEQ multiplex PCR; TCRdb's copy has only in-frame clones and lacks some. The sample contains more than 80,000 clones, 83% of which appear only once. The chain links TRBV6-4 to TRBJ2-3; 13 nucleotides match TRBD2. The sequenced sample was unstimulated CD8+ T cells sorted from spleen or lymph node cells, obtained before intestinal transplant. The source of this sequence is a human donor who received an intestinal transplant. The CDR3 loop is CASSETSGGATDTQYF. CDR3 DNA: TGTGCCAGCAGTGAAACTAGCGGGGGGGCCACAGATACGCAGTATTTT.